The 32 T cell receptor beta chains presented below share a single source sample, sequenced in a study of Tregs in tolerant kidney transplant recipients. Here immunoSEQ multiplex PCR was the method, and the copy in TCRdb shows in-frame clones only, minus some. The sample records roughly 69,000 clones, 98% being singletons. Sample: Tregs from blood, taken before the transplant. These receptor sequences come from a human donor who received a combined kidney and bone marrow transplant.

Here the CDR3 reads CASKEGNQPQHF. In nucleotides, the CDR3 is TGTGCCAGTAAGGAGGGGAACCAGCCCCAGCATTTT. This chain joins TRBV19 and TRBJ1-5; D is possibly TRBD1 (5 bases). Germline V gives CDR1 LNHDA, CDR2 SQIVND (reference sequence). Trimming shortened V by 7 bases and J by 7 bases, and 11 bases separated the two germline ends. The CDR3 runs to 12 residues.

CDR3 nucleotide sequence: TGCAGCGTTGAGGCTAGCGGGAGTCATGAGCAGTTCTTC. Encoded protein: CSVEASGSHEQFF. The gene calls are TRBV29-1 and TRBJ2-1; 10 nucleotides agree with TRBD2. The ends lost 3 bases at V and 8 bases at J; junction bases unmatched: 4. This CDR3 spans 13 amino acids. Germline lookup yields CDR1 SQVTM and CDR2 ANQGSEA.

CDR3 sequence (DNA): TGTGCCAGCAGCCCCTGGGGGACAGGTTCCTACGAGCAGTACTTC. Amino acid sequence: CASSPWGTGSYEQYF. The rearrangement joins TRBV6-1 to TRBJ2-7; 8 bases map to TRBD1. This CDR3 is built from 15 residues. Looked up from germline, CDR1 is MNHNS and CDR2 is SASEGT. V lost 6 bases and J lost 1; bases outside the gene matches: 8.

This chain uses TRBV10-3 with TRBJ1-1, with D possibly being TRBD1 (5 bases). Germline loops: CDR1 ENHRY, CDR2 SYGVKD. Trimming stripped 2 bases from V and 7 bases from J, with 8 bases between. CDR3 length equals 12 residues. CDR3 coding DNA: TGTGCCATCAGTGAGAGGCAGGGTGAAGCTTTCTTT. Translating gives CAISERQGEAFF.

The chain employs TRBV4-2 and TRBJ2-3; D call uncertain. V lost 0 bases and J lost 4, with 17 bases in between. Germline V gives CDR1 LGHNA, CDR2 YNFKEQ. This CDR3 region has 17 residues. CDR3 region: CASSQDLVPTRADTQYF. The CDR3 nucleotides are TGTGCCAGCAGCCAAGATCTTGTTCCAACTCGTGCAGATACGCAGTATTTT.

The chain has TRBV9 and TRBJ2-7; D gene unclear. Per the germline V gene, CDR1 is SGDLS and CDR2 is YYNGEE. The ends were cut back, 3 bases at V and 6 bases at J, with 10 bases in the middle. CDR3 length equals 12 residues. This CDR3 reads CASSGWPGEQYF. CDR3 coding DNA: TGTGCCAGCAGCGGTTGGCCTGGCGAGCAGTACTTC.

This sequence joins TRBV10-3 and TRBJ1-3, with TRBD1 as a possible D gene (6 bases). V gave up 4 bases and J gave up 4 bases, with 11 bases separating them. CDR1 is ENHRY, CDR2 SYGVKD, per germline. This CDR3 has 14 amino acids. In DNA form, the CDR3 reads TGTGCCATCAGTGTACAGGGTGCAGGAAACACCATATATTTT. Translation: CAISVQGAGNTIYF.

The chain combines TRBV5-1 with TRBJ2-3; tentatively, D is TRBD2 (7 bases). CDR3 length equals 15 residues. Germline V gene data show CDR1 as SGHRS and CDR2 as YFSETQ. Trimming shortened V by 5 bases and J by 3 bases, and 16 bases separated the two germline ends. The CDR3 coding sequence is TGCGCCAGCAGAGGGGGGGGAAGTGGTACAGATACGCAGTATTTT. Protein sequence: CASRGGGSGTDTQYF.

The chain joins TRBV4-1 to TRBJ1-2; 7 positions match TRBD1. The CDR3 length is 14 residues. With 4 bases clipped from V and 5 bases from J, the junction kept 7 bases outside the gene matches. Per the germline V gene, CDR1 is MGHRA and CDR2 is YSYEKL. The CDR3 region is CASSPPGQAYGYTF. The CDR3 DNA sequence: TGCGCCAGCAGCCCCCCTGGACAGGCTTATGGCTACACCTTC.

This sequence joins TRBV7-2 and TRBJ2-1; TRBD2 is a possible D gene (6 bases). Germline V gene data show CDR1 as SGHTA and CDR2 as FQGNSA. V gave up 1 base and J gave up 5 bases, with 9 bases separating them. This CDR3 is 14 amino acids long. The CDR3 loop reads CASSLEPSDNEQFF. The CDR3 DNA follows: TGTGCCAGCAGCTTAGAGCCTAGCGACAATGAGCAGTTCTTC.

The chain combines TRBV10-3 with TRBJ1-1; TRBD1 might be the D (5 bases). The V gene lost 5 bases and the J gene lost 0 bases, with 10 bases spanning the gap. Germline V gene sequence: CDR1 ENHRY, CDR2 SYGVKD. The CDR3 has 14 residues. The CDR3 nucleotides are TGTGCCATCAGTTCAGGGCCCATGAACACTGAAGCTTTCTTT. It is translated as CAISSGPMNTEAFF.

The chain has TRBV11-2 and TRBJ2-7; 9 bases line up with TRBD1. The CDR3 is made up of 15 amino acids. V lost 5 bases to trimming and J lost 1 base; unmatched junction nucleotides: 6. Germline V gene data show CDR1 as SGHAT and CDR2 as FQNNGV. CDR3 loop: CASSTTGGASYEQYF. The CDR3 DNA reads TGTGCCAGCAGCACAACAGGGGGCGCGTCCTACGAGCAGTACTTC.

This chain links TRBV11-3 with TRBJ2-3; 8 nucleotides agree with TRBD1. This CDR3 is built from 15 residues. V gave up 5 bases and J gave up 2 bases; unmatched junction bases: 6. CDR1 is SGHNT and CDR2 is YENEEA in the germline V gene. CDR3: CASSPGQGATDTQYF. As DNA, the CDR3 is TGTGCCAGCAGCCCCGGCCAGGGGGCCACAGATACGCAGTATTTT.

V is TRBV28 and J is TRBJ2-7; 10 bases map to TRBD1. V was pared by 10 bases and J by 4 bases, with 10 bases of the junction left unmatched. CDR1 and CDR2 from the germline V gene are MDHEN and SYDVKM. This CDR3 region has 14 residues. The CDR3 nucleotides are TGTGCCACCTCTGTAGACAGGGGGCTGTACGAGCAGTACTTC. Its protein product is CATSVDRGLYEQYF. Drawing the rest from reference TRBV28 and TRBJ2-7, the complete variable domain is DVKVTQSSRYLVKRTGEKVFLECVQDMDHENMFWYRQDPGLGLRLIYFSYDVKMKEKGDIPEGYSVSREKKERFSLILESASTNQTSMYLCATSVDRGLYEQYFGPGTRLTVT.

The CDR3 sequence: CAIRGQRNSPLHF. The CDR3 DNA reads as TGTGCCATCAGAGGACAGCGTAATTCACCCCTCCACTTT. The rearrangement links TRBV10-3 to TRBJ1-6, with a possible D match to TRBD1 (6 bases). The CDR3 has 13 residues. The V gene's germline CDR1 is ENHRY and CDR2 SYGVKD. V lost 6 bases and J 6 bases, leaving 9 bases between the germline ends.

The chain recombines TRBV6-1 with TRBJ2-3, with D uncertain. Germline V CDR1 and CDR2: MNHNS, SASEGT. The CDR3 has 14 residues. V was cut by 5 bases and J by 5 bases, with 14 bases left in between. As DNA, the CDR3 is TGTGCCAGCAGTACCTATGACACCCGAGATACGCAGTATTTT. It codes for CASSTYDTRDTQYF.

V usage is TRBV19 and J usage is TRBJ2-3; D is uncertain. The CDR3 extends over 13 amino acids. The V end lost 5 bases, the J end lost 4 bases, and 10 bases lay between the germline ends. From germline, CDR1 is LNHDA and CDR2 SQIVND (reference sequence). The CDR3 sequence: CASSEARSDTQYF. The DNA of the CDR3 is TGTGCCAGTAGTGAGGCGAGGTCAGATACGCAGTATTTT.

This rearrangement joins TRBV5-1 to TRBJ2-2; 8 bases match TRBD1. Looked up from germline, CDR1 is SGHRS and CDR2 is YFSETQ. Trimming cost V 4 bases and J 6 bases; bases outside gene matches: 5. The CDR3 sequence is 14 residues long. For the CDR3, the DNA is TGCGCCAGCAGCAGGGGACAGGCCCCCGGGGAGCTGTTTTTT. This gives the protein CASSRGQAPGELFF.

The chain's CDR3 is CASSSHEERGEKLFF. Written as DNA, the CDR3 is TGTGCCAGCAGCTCCCACGAGGAAAGGGGTGAAAAACTGTTTTTT. This chain connects TRBV6-5 to TRBJ1-4, with a possible D match to TRBD1 (5 bases). V shed 6 bases and J shed 7 bases, with 18 bases lying between them. Per germline, CDR1 MNHEY and CDR2 SVGAGI. The CDR3 contains 15 residues.

The genes are TRBV7-7 and TRBJ2-7; 8 positions match TRBD2. J gave up 3 bases and V 0 bases, and 10 bases lay outside the gene matches. The germline V gene has CDR1 SSHAT and CDR2 FNYEAQ (reference sequence). The CDR3 covers 17 residues. The CDR3 nucleotides are TGTGCCAGCAGCTTAGCCCAGGTGGCGGGAGGCCGCTACGAGCAGTACTTC. Protein sequence: CASSLAQVAGGRYEQYF.

The chain carries TRBV18 and TRBJ2-7; weak D call: TRBD2 (7 bases). Trimming removed 3 bases from V and 3 bases from J, with 18 bases in between. CDR1 and CDR2 (germline): KGHSH, LQKENI. The CDR3 extends over 16 amino acids. The CDR3 protein is CASSPGGAFYRYEQYF. In DNA form, the CDR3 reads TGTGCCAGCTCACCGGGGGGGGCTTTCTACCGCTACGAGCAGTACTTC.

The V gene is TRBV6-6, the J gene TRBJ2-2; a weak D match, TRBD1 (6 bases). The V gene lost 5 bases and the J gene lost 4 bases, with 8 bases spanning the gap. The CDR3 totals 13 residues. CDR1 and CDR2 from the germline V gene are MNHNY and SVGAGI (reference sequence). In nucleotides, the CDR3 is TGTGCCAGCAGTACAGGGCCCACCGGGGAGCTGTTTTTT. As protein: CASSTGPTGELFF.

This chain links TRBV4-2 with TRBJ1-6; D is unresolved. V dropped 0 bases and J dropped 8 bases, with 11 bases sitting between them. The CDR3 covers 15 residues. The germline V gene has CDR1 LGHNA and CDR2 YNFKEQ. CDR3 bases: TGTGCCAGCAGCCAAGATCAGCGCGGGGATTCACCCCTCCACTTT. Translating it yields CASSQDQRGDSPLHF.

The chain is built from TRBV29-1 and TRBJ2-2, with TRBD2 identical over 13 bases. The CDR3 sequence is 19 residues long. J was trimmed by 1 base and V by 5 bases; bases with no gene match: 13. Germline V gene lookup returns CDR1 SQVTM and CDR2 ANQGSEA. CDR3 region: CSVSPRGLAGLGNTGELFF. In DNA, the CDR3 is TGCAGCGTTTCCCCACGGGGACTAGCGGGACTTGGGAACACCGGGGAGCTGTTTTTT.

The rearrangement uses TRBV6-1 and TRBJ2-7; 8 nucleotides match TRBD2. The length of the CDR3 is 18 residues. Germline values: CDR1 MNHNS, CDR2 SASEGT. The trim removed 4 bases at V and 2 bases at J, leaving 16 bases unmatched. In DNA, the CDR3 is TGTGCCAGCAGTGCCCGAGCCGGGACTAGAGGTTCCCCCTACGAGCAGTACTTC. Amino acid sequence: CASSARAGTRGSPYEQYF.

Comment on this clone: At one end the junction does not follow the germline gene, possibly because of a read error. The chain joins TRBV10-2 to TRBJ2-7; 8 positions agree with TRBD1. CDR3 size: 11 residues. Germline-derived CDR1 and CDR2 are WSHSY and SAAADI. The CDR3 DNA reads as TGCGCCAGCAAAGGGTGGACAGGGTTTTGGTTC. This gives the protein CASKGWTGFWF.

The chain is built from TRBV6-6 and TRBJ2-6, with D possibly being TRBD1 (5 bases). The CDR3 contains 15 residues. Deletions cut 4 bases from V and 4 bases from J, with 11 bases between. CDR1 and CDR2 (germline): MNHNY, SVGAGI (reference sequence). CDR3 coding DNA: TGTGCCAGCAGTTCCAGGGTCCCCGGGGCCAACGTCCTGACTTTC. Its protein is CASSSRVPGANVLTF.

J is TRBJ1-2 and V is TRBV27, with 10 bases aligning to TRBD1. V lost 0 bases and J lost 3; bases outside the gene matches: 7. Germline V gene sequence: CDR1 MNHEY, CDR2 SMNVEV (reference sequence). CDR3 length: 17 residues. The CDR3 loop is CASSLSGGTGVYYGYTF. In nucleotides, the CDR3 is TGTGCCAGCAGTTTATCGGGAGGGACAGGGGTTTACTATGGCTACACCTTC.

V usage is TRBV4-3 and J usage is TRBJ2-7, with D tentatively TRBD2 (5 bases). V lost 4 bases and J 2 bases, leaving 18 bases between the germline ends. Germline-derived CDR1 and CDR2 are LGHNA and YSLEER. There are 16 residues in the CDR3. The CDR3 is CASSRWGVATPYEQYF. DNA for the CDR3: TGCGCCAGCAGCCGGTGGGGAGTAGCGACTCCCTACGAGCAGTACTTC.

A single count supports this clone. The rearrangement links TRBV6-5 to TRBJ1-6; 9 positions match TRBD1. The length of the CDR3 is 16 residues. V trimming: 0 bases; J trimming: 9 bases; junction bases outside the gene matches: 6. Germline lookup yields CDR1 MNHEY and CDR2 SVGAGI. The CDR3 DNA sequence: TGTGCCAGCAGTTACTCGTGGGACAGGGAGGGTTCACCCCTCCACTTT. Translated, it gives CASSYSWDREGSPLHF.

The chain couples TRBV7-2 to TRBJ1-2; TRBD1 agrees at 7 bases. Trimming at V came to 7 bases and at J to 5 bases, leaving 10 bases not matched to a gene. Germline V CDR1 and CDR2: SGHTA, FQGNSA. CDR3 length equals 14 residues. The CDR3 sequence: CASTHPGQLYGYTF. The CDR3 coding sequence is TGTGCCAGCACCCACCCGGGACAGCTTTATGGCTACACCTTC.

The chain joins TRBV7-2 to TRBJ2-1; TRBD2 matches 9 bases. This CDR3 contains 13 residues. The germline V gene encodes CDR1 SGHTA and CDR2 FQGNSA. V lost 4 bases and J lost 7; bases outside the gene matches: 2. DNA for the CDR3: TGTGCCAGCAGCTATAGCGGGGGAAATGAGCAGTTCTTC. Its protein is CASSYSGGNEQFF.